These 20 T cell receptor beta chains came from one sample sequenced in a study of blood T cell repertoires in COVID-19. Sequencing was performed with immunoSEQ multiplex PCR; in TCRdb, only in-frame clones are kept and a portion is missing. The data show 150,000 to 200,000 clones, just over 90% seen once. Sequenced material: peripheral blood. These receptors were collected from a woman aged 60-70 years with COVID-19, enrolled during active disease.

The CDR3 protein is CASSFPRTAYNEQFF. DNA of the CDR3: TGTGCCAGCAGCTTCCCCAGGACAGCTTACAATGAGCAGTTCTTC. This chain uses TRBV5-6 with TRBJ2-1; a possible D gene is TRBD1 (6 bases). Per germline, CDR1 SGHDT and CDR2 YYEEEE. This CDR3 has 15 amino acids. The germline V and J ends were trimmed by 2 bases and 4 bases, with 13 bases remaining between them.

The chain is built from TRBV12-5 and TRBJ1-2, with 7 bases lining up with TRBD1. The germline gives CDR1 LGHNT, CDR2 FRNRAP. There are 15 residues in the CDR3. V lost 2 bases and J lost 3; bases outside the gene matches: 6. For the CDR3, the DNA is TGTGCTAGTGGTTTGCCCCGGACAGGTCACTATGGCTACACCTTC. This codes for CASGLPRTGHYGYTF.

This chain joins TRBV7-2 and TRBJ1-2; D is ambiguous. The CDR3 runs to 14 residues. Germline-derived CDR1 and CDR2 are SGHTA and FQGNSA. Trimming left V 5 bases short and J 3 bases short, with 13 bases between. The CDR3: CASSPAQVYYGYTF. Written as DNA, the CDR3 is TGTGCCAGCAGCCCAGCCCAGGTCTACTATGGCTACACCTTC.

The chain recombines TRBV12-3 or TRBV12-4 with TRBJ2-5; the D gene is possibly TRBD2 (5 bases). The CDR3 contains 13 residues. Trimming stripped 6 bases from V and 2 bases from J, with 10 bases between. The CDR3 DNA sequence: TGTGCCAGCAGCGACGGACTTCAAGAGACCCAGTACTTC. Amino acid sequence: CASSDGLQETQYF.

The chain has TRBV4-2 and TRBJ1-2, with TRBD1 matching 7 bases. Germline trimming cut 2 bases from V and 7 bases from J; bases unmatched to any gene: 10. Germline assignment: CDR1 LGHNA and CDR2 YNFKEQ. This CDR3 contains 15 residues. CDR3 region: CASSQPNQGTVGYTF. DNA of the CDR3: TGTGCCAGCAGCCAACCCAATCAGGGGACAGTTGGCTACACCTTC.

V is TRBV7-3 and J is TRBJ2-1; 10 positions agree with TRBD2. The germline gives CDR1 SGHTA, CDR2 FQGTGA. The V and J ends lost 5 bases and 7 bases, in that order; junction bases with no gene match: 11. The CDR3 is 16 amino acids. The DNA of the CDR3 is TGTGCCAGCAGCCCTACTAGCGGGGTCACTCGTAATGAGCAGTTCTTC. It specifies CASSPTSGVTRNEQFF.

The chain combines TRBV20-1 with TRBJ2-3, with D unresolved. Germline assignment: CDR1 DFQATT and CDR2 SNEGSKA (reference sequence). V lost 3 bases and J 6 bases, leaving 13 bases between the germline ends. This CDR3 comprises 13 residues. The chain's CDR3 is CSASFNNLDTQYF. The CDR3 DNA reads TGCAGTGCTAGTTTTAATAACTTGGATACGCAGTATTTT.

The genes are TRBV19 and TRBJ1-3; tentative D call: TRBD1 (5 bases). The CDR3 length is 15 residues. The V end was cut by 6 bases, the J end by 0 bases, with 12 bases between. Germline CDR1 and CDR2: LNHDA and SQIVND (reference sequence). In nucleotides, the CDR3 is TGTGCCAGTAGCAGCGGGGCGGTCTCTGGAAACACCATATATTTT. It translates to CASSSGAVSGNTIYF.

This chain connects TRBV7-8 to TRBJ1-1; 7 positions match TRBD1. Per germline, CDR1 SGHVS and CDR2 FQNEAQ. This CDR3 comprises 17 residues. After removal of 6 bases from V and 4 bases from J, the junction contained 17 bases not matched to a gene. The CDR3 nucleotides read TGTGCCAGCAGTCCACCGGAGGGGGCGCGTTTGGGCACTGAAGCTTTCTTT. It codes for CASSPPEGARLGTEAFF.

The rearrangement joins TRBV9 to TRBJ2-2; 8 nucleotides match TRBD1. V gave up 4 bases and J gave up 0 bases; unmatched junction bases: 5. This CDR3 is 16 amino acids long. CDR1 and CDR2 (germline): SGDLS, YYNGEE. The CDR3 DNA reads as TGTGCCAGCAGCTTAAGGGACAGGCCGAACACCGGGGAGCTGTTTTTT. Its protein product is CASSLRDRPNTGELFF.

This chain links TRBV12-3 or TRBV12-4 with TRBJ1-2; possibly TRBD1 for D (5 bases). This CDR3 has 13 residues. V lost 5 bases and J lost 4, with 11 bases in between. DNA for the CDR3: TGTGCCAGCAGTCCGCACCAGGGCTATGGCTACACCTTC. Its protein product is CASSPHQGYGYTF.

The chain combines TRBV4-2 with TRBJ2-2; TRBD2 is a possible D gene (6 bases). Germline V gene lookup returns CDR1 LGHNA and CDR2 YNFKEQ. Trimming pared 0 bases from V and 6 bases from J, leaving 14 bases between. This CDR3 region has 16 residues. The CDR3: CASSQERRGEAGELFF. The CDR3 DNA reads TGTGCCAGCAGCCAAGAGAGGAGGGGCGAGGCCGGGGAGCTGTTTTTT.

This clone was seen once. The chain links TRBV19 to TRBJ1-1, with 8 bases aligning to TRBD1. After removal of 7 bases from V and 2 bases from J, the junction contained 9 bases not matched to a gene. Per germline, CDR1 LNHDA and CDR2 SQIVND (reference sequence). The CDR3 loop spans 15 amino acids. CDR3 amino acids: CASKAVGQGNTEAFF. DNA of the CDR3: TGTGCCAGTAAGGCAGTTGGACAGGGAAACACTGAAGCTTTCTTT.

The V and J genes are TRBV9 and TRBJ1-1, with D unclear. The length of the CDR3 is 13 residues. The V gene lost 0 bases and the J gene lost 4 bases, with 7 bases spanning the gap. Per germline, CDR1 SGDLS and CDR2 YYNGEE. This CDR3 reads CASSVEPRTEAFF. The CDR3, as DNA: TGTGCCAGCAGCGTAGAGCCGCGCACTGAAGCTTTCTTT.

This clone appeared a single time. The chain joins TRBV14 to TRBJ1-4; TRBD1 aligns across 9 bases. Trimming took 3 bases from V and 7 from J; bases not matched to a gene: 6. This CDR3 region has 15 residues. Germline CDR1 and CDR2: SGHDN and FVKESK. CDR3 coding DNA: TGTGCCAGCAGCCACGCCGGGACAGGGTTTGAAAAACTGTTTTTT. This sequence encodes CASSHAGTGFEKLFF. Supplemented by reference TRBV14 and TRBJ1-4, the full variable domain reads EAGVTQFPSHSVIEKGQTVTLRCDPISGHDNLYWYRRVMGKEIKFLLHFVKESKQDESGMPNNRFLAERTGGTYSTLKVQPAELEDSGVYFCASSHAGTGFEKLFFGSGTQLSVL.

In its sample, this clone was seen once. V is TRBV19 and J is TRBJ1-2, with 8 positions matching TRBD1. The germline V gene has CDR1 LNHDA and CDR2 SQIVND (reference sequence). The CDR3 has 14 residues. After removal of 0 bases from V and 6 bases from J, the junction contained 3 bases not matched to a gene. The CDR3 DNA is TGTGCCAGTAGTATAGAGCGACAGGGGCATGGCTACACCTTC. Translated, it gives CASSIERQGHGYTF. The full variable domain, completed using reference TRBV19 and TRBJ1-2, is DGGITQSPKYLFRKEGQNVTLSCEQNLNHDAMYWYRQDPGQGLRLIYYSQIVNDFQKGDIAEGYSVSREKKESFPLTVTSAQKNPTAFYLCASSIERQGHGYTFGSGTRLTVV.

The chain combines TRBV19 with TRBJ2-3; 7 nucleotides line up with TRBD1. V was pared by 3 bases and J by 7 bases, with 7 bases of the junction left unmatched. The V gene's germline CDR1 is LNHDA and CDR2 SQIVND (reference sequence). The CDR3 is 14 amino acids. The CDR3 sequence: CASSMQGESNTQYF. The CDR3 coding sequence is TGTGCCAGTAGTATGCAGGGGGAGTCGAATACGCAGTATTTT.

The sample holds a few counts of this clone. The genes are TRBV10-3 and TRBJ1-3; the match to TRBD1 covers 8 bases. Germline V gene sequence: CDR1 ENHRY, CDR2 SYGVKD. J was trimmed by 0 bases and V by 5 bases; bases with no gene match: 3. The CDR3 extends over 15 amino acids. The CDR3 here is CAISLQGGSGNTIYF. CDR3 DNA: TGTGCCATCAGTTTACAGGGGGGCTCTGGAAACACCATATATTTT.

V is TRBV6-4 and J is TRBJ2-1; the match to TRBD1 covers 7 bases. In germline, CDR1 is MRHNA, CDR2 SNTAGT. The CDR3 runs to 13 residues. Trimming cost V 5 bases and J 6 bases; bases outside gene matches: 4. CDR3 in DNA: TGTGCCAGCAGTAGGGGACAGATCAATGAGCAGTTCTTC. Translated: CASSRGQINEQFF.

In this sample, this clone turned up a few times. The CDR3 DNA is TGTGCCAGTAAGGCCAACAGGGGCTATGGCTACACCTTC. The encoded protein is CASKANRGYGYTF. The chain has TRBV19 and TRBJ1-2; TRBD1 agrees at 7 bases. After removal of 7 bases from V and 4 bases from J, the junction contained 6 bases not matched to a gene. There are 13 residues in the CDR3. CDR1 and CDR2 from the germline V gene are LNHDA and SQIVND (reference sequence). The full variable domain, its missing parts supplied by reference TRBV19 and TRBJ1-2, is DGGITQSPKYLFRKEGQNVTLSCEQNLNHDAMYWYRQDPGQGLRLIYYSQIVNDFQKGDIAEGYSVSREKKESFPLTVTSAQKNPTAFYLCASKANRGYGYTFGSGTRLTVV.